The present T cell receptor (beta chain) was sequenced within a study of spatial heterogeneity in lung cancer. Looking at the study overall: There was a strong correlation between the counts of TCR transcripts measured in tumor regions and a T cell transcriptional module score that was calculated from matched bulk RNA-seq.

The library protocol tagged each TCR cDNA with a unique molecular identifier. TCRdb itself ran the 5' RACE reads through MiXCR, one entry per CDR3 protein. The sample has 20,000 to 25,000 distinct CDR3 sequences, over 2.5% seen once. Study findings and constraints: Within tumors, counts of expanded alpha and beta TCRs tracked tumor mutation counts.

This clonotype occurred many times. What it binds is unknown. The time point: sample taken at primary tumor resection. Unsorted whole RNA from tumor, nontumor lung or frozen PBMC underwent sequencing. The CDR3 spans 18 residues. J was trimmed by 6 bases and V by 4 bases; bases with no gene match: 20. Per the germline V gene, CDR1 is MNHEY and CDR2 is SVGAGI. The material was lung tumor tissue, obtained at surgery. The sequence came from a male donor with early-stage non-small cell lung cancer. The rearrangement uses TRBV6-5 and TRBJ2-7; TRBD2 matches at 8 bases. CDR3 amino acids: CASSFRGASGSLTSEQYF. CDR3 in DNA: TGTGCCAGCAGTTTCAGAGGAGCCAGCGGGAGTTTGACATCCGAGCAGTACTTC.